The 21 T cell receptor beta chains in this list originate from one sample, sequenced in a study of CXCR3-negative and CXCR3-positive naive CD8 T cells. Study-level findings and limits: In CXCR3-positive naive cells, the TRB CDR3s were more hydrophobic than in CXCR3-negative naive cells.

The antigens these receptors bind are not known. Each TRB cDNA library was prepared by 5' RACE (with UMI labels). For each CDR3 protein, TCRdb gives one entry from its re-call of the 5' RACE reads, without DNA. The record lists 100,000 to 150,000 distinct CDR3 sequences, of which the ten most abundant hold 0.59%. Sequenced sample: naive CXCR3+ CD8+ T cells from blood. The subset is: CD45RO-CCR7+CD27+CD95- naive CD8+ T cells expressing CXCR3 (TNR3+). The receptors shown here come from a human donor in good health. Some clones in this sample may be carry-over from other donors' samples.

The rearrangement uses TRBV12-3 or TRBV12-4 and TRBJ2-1; TCRdb reports TRBD1, a call that lacks DNA to check it against. The CDR3 consists of 16 residues. CDR3: CASSYGGVWGVDEQFF.

This sequence joins TRBV5-1 and TRBJ2-1; no DNA is available, so the TRBD2 call from TCRdb remains unchecked. The V gene's germline CDR1 is SGHRS and CDR2 YFSETQ. This CDR3 is 17 amino acids long. CDR3 region: CASRMGLAGDPYNEQFF.

The chain joins TRBV18 to TRBJ1-2; with no DNA, the TCRdb D assignment of TRBD1 cannot be verified. This CDR3 region has 14 residues. Germline CDR1 is KGHSH and CDR2 is LQKENI. The CDR3 reads CASSPPPGGYGYTF.

This chain joins TRBV7-6 and TRBJ2-3; TCRdb calls TRBD1, which cannot be checked without DNA. The germline V gene encodes CDR1 SGHVS and CDR2 FNYEAQ. The CDR3 sequence is 14 residues long. The CDR3 sequence is CASSLSGGTDTQYF. The entire variable domain, with the rest obtained from reference TRBV7-6 and TRBJ2-3, is as follows: GAGVSQSPRYKVTKRGQDVALRCDPISGHVSLYWYRQALGQGPEFLTYFNYEAQQDKSGLPNDRFSAERPEGSISTLTIQRTEQRDSAMYRCASSLSGGTDTQYFGPGTRLTVL.

CDR3 residues: CASSPPDPPYYNEQFF. The V gene is TRBV7-9, the J gene TRBJ2-1; TCRdb picks TRBD1, but there is no DNA to check that call. Germline loops: CDR1 SEHNR, CDR2 FQNEAQ (reference sequence). CDR3 size: 16 residues. The whole variable domain, filled in from reference TRBV7-9 and TRBJ2-1, reads DTGVSQNPRHKITKRGQNVTFRCDPISEHNRLYWYRQTLGQGPEFLTYFQNEAQLEKSRLLSDRFSAERPKGSFSTLEIQRTEQGDSAMYLCASSPPDPPYYNEQFFGPGTRLTVL.

The chain links TRBV5-5 to TRBJ2-5; TCRdb reports TRBD1, a call that lacks DNA to check it against. The CDR3 has 15 residues. CDR1 SGHKS and CDR2 YYEKEE come from the germline V gene (reference sequence). CDR3 sequence reads: CASLILGGATETQYF. The complete variable domain, with remaining parts taken from reference TRBV5-5 and TRBJ2-5, reads DAGVTQSPTHLIKTRGQQVTLRCSPISGHKSVSWYQQVLGQGPQFIFQYYEKEERGRGNFPDRFSARQFPNYSSELNVNALLLGDSALYLCASLILGGATETQYFGPGTRLLVL.

The genes are TRBV5-1 and TRBJ1-2; TCRdb's D call of TRBD1 is untestable without DNA. CDR1 SGHRS and CDR2 YFSETQ come from the germline V gene. This CDR3 has 14 residues. This CDR3 reads CASSPPGGNYGYTF. Complete variable domain (other parts from reference TRBV5-1 and TRBJ1-2): KAGVTQTPRYLIKTRGQQVTLSCSPISGHRSVSWYQQTPGQGLQFLFEYFSETQRNKGNFPGRFSGRQFSNSRSEMNVSTLELGDSALYLCASSPPGGNYGYTFGSGTRLTVV.

The V gene is TRBV28, the J gene TRBJ2-3; no DNA is available, so the TRBD1 call from TCRdb remains unchecked. The V gene's germline CDR1 is MDHEN and CDR2 SYDVKM. This CDR3 region has 15 residues. CDR3 protein: CASANPGANTDTQYF.

The chain is built from TRBV29-1 and TRBJ1-2; the TCRdb D gene call, TRBD1, has no DNA to confirm it. The CDR3 is made up of 14 amino acids. Germline loops: CDR1 SQVTM, CDR2 ANQGSEA. CDR3 region: CSVVGQGEMYGYTF.

The chain is built from TRBV5-1 and TRBJ2-1; TCRdb calls TRBD1, which cannot be checked without DNA. Germline V lookup: CDR1 SGHRS, CDR2 YFSETQ. The CDR3 sequence is 14 residues long. The CDR3 here is CASSISDRGNEQFF.

The chain joins TRBV5-6 to TRBJ1-2; without DNA, the TCRdb call of TRBD1 cannot be checked. The CDR3 has 13 amino acids. Germline V gives CDR1 SGHDT, CDR2 YYEEEE. The CDR3: CASIPAAGYGYTF.

This chain connects TRBV7-6 to TRBJ2-7. The length of the CDR3 is 15 residues. From germline, CDR1 is SGHVS and CDR2 FNYEAQ. The CDR3 sequence: CASSLEAAASYEQYF. The whole variable domain, remainder taken from reference TRBV7-6 and TRBJ2-7, is GAGVSQSPRYKVTKRGQDVALRCDPISGHVSLYWYRQALGQGPEFLTYFNYEAQQDKSGLPNDRFSAERPEGSISTLTIQRTEQRDSAMYRCASSLEAAASYEQYFGPGTRLTVT.

The genes are TRBV2 and TRBJ2-5; the TCRdb call, TRBD2, lacks DNA for checking. CDR3 length: 14 residues. Germline V gene lookup returns CDR1 SNHLY and CDR2 FYNNEI. This CDR3 is CASSEAWRGETQYF.

V is TRBV28 and J is TRBJ2-3; TCRdb gives TRBD1 as the D gene, but with no DNA this cannot be confirmed. The CDR3 runs 16 residues. CDR1 and CDR2 from the germline V gene are MDHEN and SYDVKM. The CDR3 is CASSLQGVGWADTQYF. Using reference TRBV28 and TRBJ2-3 for the parts outside the CDR3, the full variable domain is DVKVTQSSRYLVKRTGEKVFLECVQDMDHENMFWYRQDPGLGLRLIYFSYDVKMKEKGDIPEGYSVSREKKERFSLILESASTNQTSMYLCASSLQGVGWADTQYFGPGTRLTVL.

The chain uses TRBV5-1 and TRBJ1-2. This CDR3 has 15 amino acids. Germline V lookup: CDR1 SGHRS, CDR2 YFSETQ. CDR3 amino acids: CASSLEGSAMNGYTF.

The chain uses TRBV12-3 or TRBV12-4 and TRBJ1-1. The CDR3 has 14 amino acids. The CDR3 loop is CASSSGYGNTEAFF.

V usage is TRBV2 and J usage is TRBJ1-5. The CDR3 contains 13 residues. Germline V gene lookup returns CDR1 SNHLY and CDR2 FYNNEI. CDR3 amino acids: CASSEALGQPQHF.

Here the CDR3 reads CASSLCREGDTQYF. The rearrangement uses TRBV28 and TRBJ2-3; TCRdb designates TRBD2, a call that cannot be tested without DNA. Germline V CDR1 and CDR2: MDHEN, SYDVKM. The CDR3 extends over 14 amino acids.

This chain uses TRBV6-5 with TRBJ1-2; the TCRdb D gene call, TRBD1, has no DNA to confirm it. This CDR3 has 15 amino acids. Looked up from germline, CDR1 is MNHEY and CDR2 is SVGAGI. The CDR3 protein is CASRDRGSQVYGYTF.

V is TRBV28 and J is TRBJ2-6; TCRdb calls TRBD1, which cannot be checked without DNA. The CDR3 has 18 residues. CDR1 and CDR2 (germline): MDHEN, SYDVKM. CDR3 sequence reads: CASSLSRGVYSGANVLTF.

The chain is built from TRBV27 and TRBJ2-1; the D call of TRBD2 rests on TCRdb alone, since no DNA is present to check it. The CDR3 length is 17 residues. The germline CDR1 and CDR2 sequences are MNHEY and SMNVEV (reference sequence). CDR3 in amino acids: CASSSGLAGGPYNEQFF.